This TCR beta chain was sequenced for a study of T cell repertoires in cytomegalovirus infection. Study-wide context: Indications came from public TCR beta signatures; they pointed to CMV infection and to a matching HLA type.

CDR1 MNHEY and CDR2 SVGEGT come from the germline V gene. The CDR3 spans 15 residues. V dropped 3 bases and J dropped 7 bases, with 15 bases sitting between them. TCRdb used MiXCR to reprocess the reads, holding one entry per CDR3 protein. This table has roughly 630,000 distinct CDR3 sequences, 20% to 25% appearing once. This clonotype was observed many times. The TCR sequence derives from a human donor in good health (CMV status not recorded). Some clones in this sample may be carry-over from other donors' samples. J is TRBJ2-2 and V is TRBV6-2 or TRBV6-3; possible D gene TRBD2, 6 bases. Sequencing input: CD8+ T cells from PBMCs. DNA of the CDR3: TGTGCCAGCAGTTATGCTCGTGGAGGGAACGGGGAGCTGTTTTTT. This gives the protein CASSYARGGNGELFF.